This T cell receptor beta chain was captured in a study of T-cell memory formation after mild COVID-19 (dated by TCRdb to about 2021). Concerning the study at large: TCR sequence clusters from the two donors were found to be largely donor specific. Longitudinal TCRalpha and TCRbeta repertoire sequencing tracked T-cell clones expanding and contracting after mild COVID-19 in two donors. Two young, previously healthy adult volunteers, one female and one male, were included in the cohort.

Germline trimming: 4 bases from V, 0 bases from J; junction bases outside gene matches: 4. The germline V gene provides CDR1 SGHTA and CDR2 FQGTGA. From its cysteine to its phenylalanine, the CDR3 spans 15 amino acids. The only DNA kept is the CDR3, 45 bases in frame from the first base. What the work shows at the level of the full study, not this receptor alone: The detection of some responding clones in pre-infection memory suggests that pre-existing cross-reactive memory T cells joined the SARS-CoV-2 response. Only a couple of mild cases were covered in the study, and larger cohorts including severe cases with pre-infection samples were considered necessary. Contracting CD4+ clones were located mainly in the CM and EM memory subsets, whereas CD8+ clones were found to be enriched in EMRA. Clones contracting from day 15 to 85 had balanced CD4/CD8 phenotypes, while a second wave expanding from day 15 to 37 was biased towards CD4+. Whether the second-wave clones peaking on day 37 were SARS-CoV-2 specific was not confirmed.

PBMCs were isolated by Ficoll-Paque density gradient centrifugation. The sequencing machine was an Illumina NovaSeq 6000. cDNA libraries for TCRalpha and TCRbeta were prepared by 5'RACE using constant-segment primers, with sample barcodes and unique molecular identifiers added. RNA was extracted from every sample with Trizol reagent. Library amplification was performed in two PCR steps, and a second sample barcode and Illumina TruSeq adapters were introduced in the second step. The libraries were sequenced on an Illumina NovaSeq using 2 x 150 bp paired-end reads. The paper's processing steps were these. Demultiplexing of reads and collapsing into UMI-guided consensus sequences were performed with migec v1.2.7. With mixcr v2.1.11, UMI consensuses were aligned to TRA and TRB V and J templates and assembled into clonotypes. A clonotype was counted as expanded or contracted only if both edgeR and NoisET called the change significant, with noise models trained on biological replicates. For edgeR calls, the cutoffs were a false discovery rate-adjusted p below 0.01 and a log2 fold-change threshold of 1. PCA with hierarchical clustering of max-normalized trajectories of the 1000 most abundant clonotypes was used as exploratory dynamics analysis. Separately sequenced CD4+ and CD8+ repertoires were used to assign the CD4 or CD8 phenotype of responding clones. TCRdb trimmed public reads at Q25 via fastp, called clones via MiXCR and kept in-frame beta chains. Rows with one shared CDR3 protein collapse into an entry with the most common genes and DNA. The V and J calls and clone size come from TCRdb's table, not from the authors' own analysis. The sample table shows about 400,000 distinct CDR3 sequences, and roughly 15% are seen once. Roughly a fifth of the sample lies in the top ten.

Comment on this clonotype: Its antigen is still unknown. Nothing much larger sits one base from this clone, and base qualities are not available.

The V and J genes are TRBV7-3 and TRBJ2-3, and 7 bases in between align with TRBD2. Material for sequencing was PBMCs or a T cell subset sorted from them (not recorded which). This clonotype originated in a man younger than 30 who had mild COVID-19 (a few samples of this study predate the infection). The sample titles of this study are shuffled in the database, so cell type and time point are left out; the donor was told from shared clones. The nucleotide sequence is TGTGCCAGCAGCTCCGGGGAGGGGAGCACAGATACGCAGTATTTT. Translated, this gives CASSSGEGSTDTQYF.